This TCR beta chain was profiled in a study of blood T cells in healthy people across ages. For the second PCR, which ran for 7 to 11 cycles, a sample-barcoded 5' primer and a J-beta primer mix were used. In TCRdb, the 5' RACE reads were re-called with MiXCR into one record per CDR3 protein. The repertoire holds 500,000 to 550,000 distinct CDR3 sequences, with about 25% as singletons. CDR1 and CDR2 (germline): SGHNT, YYREEE (reference sequence). With V trimmed by 0 bases and J by 4 bases, 6 bases remained unmatched. The CDR3 runs to 16 residues. Another study also made use of these data, one on T cells of mothers and their children. This second report adds: Barcodes and 2-4 random nucleotides were added by M1S in the second PCR.

The receptor's source is a boy between 10 and 17 years old in good health. Sequencing input: blood. This chain joins TRBV5-4 and TRBJ2-5, with 10 bases identical to TRBD1. CDR3 bases: TGTGCCAGCAGCTTGGTGACAGGGGGCTCGGGAGAGACCCAGTACTTC. This encodes CASSLVTGGSGETQYF.